This T cell receptor (beta chain) was obtained from a study of vaccination effects on CD4 cells after COVID-19. Study details: Expansion of antigen-specific CD4+ T cells with viral peptide pools was carried out by the ViraFEST assay before sequencing.

Measured with immunoSEQ multiplex PCR; TCRdb has only the in-frame clones, and not every one. This sample has tens of thousands of clones, with about 80% found just once. A single count supports this clone. Its specificity is unknown. The CDR3 covers 16 residues. V gave up 5 bases and J gave up 8 bases, with 22 bases separating them. From germline, CDR1 is SGHNT and CDR2 YYREEE (reference sequence). Once cultured for roughly nine days, the cells underwent separation to obtain CD4+ T cells. Documented for the person is a PCR-confirmed SARS-CoV-2 infection occurring between March and December 2020. It was two doses of either the BNT162b2 or mRNA-1273 vaccine that participants received.

The sequencing used CD4+ T cells from PBMCs cultured without peptide, collected after COVID-19 vaccination. V gene TRBV5-4 combines with J gene TRBJ1-4, with D perhaps matching TRBD1 (6 bases). The source is a human donor who had a prior SARS-CoV-2 infection. The CDR3 DNA reads as TGTGCCAGCAGTAGAGACGGGGGCTCGACCCGGGAAAAACTGTTTTTT. It is translated as CASSRDGGSTREKLFF. The whole variable domain, filled in from reference TRBV5-4 and TRBJ1-4, reads ETGVTQSPTHLIKTRGQQVTLRCSSQSGHNTVSWYQQALGQGPQFIFQYYREEENGRGNFPPRFSGLQFPNYSSELNVNALELDDSALYLCASSRDGGSTREKLFFGSGTQLSVL.